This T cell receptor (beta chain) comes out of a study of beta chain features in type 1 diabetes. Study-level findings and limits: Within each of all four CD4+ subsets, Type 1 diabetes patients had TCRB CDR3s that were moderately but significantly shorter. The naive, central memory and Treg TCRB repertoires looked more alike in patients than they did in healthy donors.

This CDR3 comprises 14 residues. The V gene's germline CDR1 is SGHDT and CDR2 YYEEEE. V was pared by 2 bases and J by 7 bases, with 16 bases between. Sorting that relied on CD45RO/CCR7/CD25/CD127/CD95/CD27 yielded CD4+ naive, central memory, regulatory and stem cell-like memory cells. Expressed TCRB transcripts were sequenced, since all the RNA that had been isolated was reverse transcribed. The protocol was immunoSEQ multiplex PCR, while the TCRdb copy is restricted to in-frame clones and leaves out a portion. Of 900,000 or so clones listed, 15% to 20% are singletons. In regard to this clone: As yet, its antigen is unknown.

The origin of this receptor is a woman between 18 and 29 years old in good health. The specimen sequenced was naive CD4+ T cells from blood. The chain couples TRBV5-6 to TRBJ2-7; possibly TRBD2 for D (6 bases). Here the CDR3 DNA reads TGTGCCAGCAGCTTTTTTTCCGCTGGGGGGGAGCAGTACTTC. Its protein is CASSFFSAGGEQYF.